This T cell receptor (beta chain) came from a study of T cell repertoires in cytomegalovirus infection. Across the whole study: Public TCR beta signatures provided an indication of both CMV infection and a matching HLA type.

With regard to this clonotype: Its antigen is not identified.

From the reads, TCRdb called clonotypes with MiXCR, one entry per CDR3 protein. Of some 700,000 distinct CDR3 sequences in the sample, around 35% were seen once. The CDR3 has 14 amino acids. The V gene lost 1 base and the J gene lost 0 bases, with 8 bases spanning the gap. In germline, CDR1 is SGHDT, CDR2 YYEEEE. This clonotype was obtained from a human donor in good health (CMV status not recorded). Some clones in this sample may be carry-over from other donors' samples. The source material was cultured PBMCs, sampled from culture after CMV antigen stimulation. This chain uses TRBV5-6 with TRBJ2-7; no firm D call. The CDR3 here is CASSLMTSSYEQYF. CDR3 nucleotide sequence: TGTGCCAGCAGCTTGATGACGAGCTCCTACGAGCAGTACTTC.